This entry lists 4 T cell receptor beta chains sequenced from one sample in a study of T-cell memory formation after mild COVID-19. TCRdb re-called the 5' RACE reads with MiXCR, one entry per CDR3 protein. This sample has a few hundred thousand distinct CDR3 sequences, with around 27% found just once. The sample consisted of PBMCs or a T cell subset sorted from them (not recorded which). These TCRs come from an adult woman who had mild COVID-19 (a few samples of this study predate the infection). Cell type and time point are not known.

This clonotype has more than one count but fewer than ten. V gene TRBV5-6 combines with J gene TRBJ1-2, with D possibly being TRBD1 (5 bases). CDR3 length equals 14 residues. Trimming shortened V by 2 bases and J by 4 bases, and 12 bases separated the two germline ends. Germline V gene lookup returns CDR1 SGHDT and CDR2 YYEEEE. The CDR3 DNA is TGTGCCAGCAGCTTACGACATAGGGGCTATGGCTACACCTTC. Protein: CASSLRHRGYGYTF.

This rearrangement joins TRBV5-4 to TRBJ1-6; D remains unclear. The germline V and J ends were trimmed by 0 bases and 5 bases, with 12 bases remaining between them. The length of the CDR3 is 16 residues. Germline CDR1 is SGHNT and CDR2 is YYREEE (reference sequence). In DNA, the CDR3 is TGTGCCAGCAGCTTGGATTCATCAGCCGATAATTCACCCCTCCACTTT. It encodes CASSLDSSADNSPLHF.

In its sample, this clonotype was seen a few times. The chain combines TRBV20-1 with TRBJ1-1; TRBD1 matches 8 bases. CDR1 is DFQATT and CDR2 is SNEGSKA in the germline V gene (reference sequence). The V gene end was trimmed by 3 bases and the J gene end by 3 bases; junction bases not matched to a gene: 9. This CDR3 contains 15 residues. CDR3 in DNA: TGCAGTGCTAGCCTGATGACAGGGGCCCACACTGAAGCTTTCTTT. Amino acids: CSASLMTGAHTEAFF.

This clonotype was observed a handful of times. The rearrangement uses TRBV5-1 and TRBJ2-3; 9 nucleotides align to TRBD2. Trimming removed 1 base from V and 1 base from J; junction bases left unmatched: 10. The CDR3 contains 18 residues. Germline V gene lookup returns CDR1 SGHRS and CDR2 YFSETQ. CDR3 sequence (DNA): TGCGCCAGCAGCTTGAAAGTGGCGGGGGGGCCGGGCACAGATACGCAGTATTTT. Translating it yields CASSLKVAGGPGTDTQYF.